Listed here are 21 T cell receptor beta chains from one sample, sequenced in a study of T cell repertoires in cytomegalovirus infection. TCRdb itself ran the reads through MiXCR, one entry per CDR3 protein. The sample holds 200,000 or so distinct CDR3 sequences; about 30% are singletons and the top ten take approximately 30%. Source material: PBMCs. Every receptor here comes from a human donor in good health (CMV status not recorded). Some clones in this sample may be carry-over from other donors' samples.

This chain joins TRBV20-1 and TRBJ2-7, with 14 bases that match TRBD2. Germline lookup yields CDR1 DFQATT and CDR2 SNEGSKA (reference sequence). The CDR3 has 13 amino acids. Trimming at V came to 6 bases and at J to 4 bases, leaving 2 bases not matched to a gene. CDR3 residues: CSAGTSGGYEQYF. CDR3 nucleotide sequence: TGCAGTGCCGGGACTAGCGGGGGTTACGAGCAGTACTTC.

In this sample, this clonotype turned up a few times. The chain is built from TRBV6-1 and TRBJ2-7, with TRBD1 matching 11 bases. CDR1 and CDR2 (germline): MNHNS, SASEGT. The CDR3 extends over 14 amino acids. Trimming took 8 bases from V and 6 from J; bases not matched to a gene: 9. DNA for the CDR3: TGTGCCAGCCCCCCGGGGACAGGGGGGTTCGAGCAGTACTTC. Translated, it gives CASPPGTGGFEQYF.

The rearrangement links TRBV7-3 to TRBJ2-5; TRBD1 or TRBD2 may be the D gene (5 bases each). Germline V gene data show CDR1 as SGHTA and CDR2 as FQGTGA. Trimming removed 7 bases at V and 4 bases at J, with 13 bases between. The CDR3 has 13 residues. The CDR3 region has the DNA TGTGCCAGCACCAAACGGGACGGAGAGACCCAGTACTTC. Residues: CASTKRDGETQYF.

This chain connects TRBV12-3 or TRBV12-4 to TRBJ2-6; D gene uncertain. The CDR3 extends over 14 amino acids. V was shortened by 6 bases and J by 4 bases, with 10 bases between the two germline ends. Here the CDR3 DNA reads TGTGCCAGCAGCAGGTGTACAGGGGCCAACGTCCTGACTTTC. It is translated as CASSRCTGANVLTF.

This clonotype was recorded many times. V gene TRBV7-9 combines with J gene TRBJ1-1, with a tentative D call TRBD1 (5 bases). Germline lookup yields CDR1 SEHNR and CDR2 FQNEAQ (reference sequence). The CDR3 spans 13 residues. With 1 base removed from V and 7 bases from J, the gap between germline ends came to 10 bases. The CDR3, as DNA: TGTGCCAGCAGCTTAGAGAGGGGAGGTGAAGCTTTCTTT. Translated, it gives CASSLERGGEAFF.

The V gene is TRBV7-2, the J gene TRBJ2-1; no firm D call. Germline CDR1 is SGHTA and CDR2 is FQGNSA. V lost 1 base to trimming and J lost 7 bases, with 5 bases between them. This CDR3 spans 12 amino acids. CDR3 sequence (DNA): TGTGCCAGCAGCTTAGATGTAAATGAGCAGTTCTTC. It is translated as CASSLDVNEQFF.

This clonotype was observed a handful of times. This chain joins TRBV7-2 and TRBJ2-7; D not resolved. This CDR3 is built from 17 residues. V lost 2 bases to trimming and J lost 1 base, with 18 bases between them. CDR1 and CDR2 (germline): SGHTA, FQGNSA. CDR3 residues: CASSLRAHLGRSYEQYF. For the CDR3, the DNA is TGTGCCAGCAGCTTAAGAGCCCACCTAGGTCGGTCCTACGAGCAGTACTTC.

This chain joins TRBV5-6 and TRBJ1-2; D is perhaps TRBD1 (5 bases). The CDR3 runs to 14 residues. V shed 3 bases and J shed 2 bases, with 11 bases lying between them. The germline CDR1 and CDR2 sequences are SGHDT and YYEEEE. The CDR3 loop reads CASSSLTENYGYTF. CDR3 coding DNA: TGTGCCAGCAGCTCCTTGACAGAAAACTATGGCTACACCTTC.

This chain uses TRBV4-3 with TRBJ1-2; possible D gene TRBD1, 5 bases. Germline V gene lookup returns CDR1 LGHNA and CDR2 YSLEER. Trimming removed 0 bases at V and 4 bases at J, with 12 bases between. This CDR3 has 15 residues. The CDR3 DNA follows: TGCGCCAGCAGCCAAGATGTGCGGGGGTCCTATGGCTACACCTTC. The encoded protein is CASSQDVRGSYGYTF.

In its sample, this clonotype was seen a few times. The chain joins TRBV9 to TRBJ1-1; 7 positions match TRBD1. CDR1 is SGDLS and CDR2 is YYNGEE in the germline V gene. With V trimmed by 4 bases and J by 5 bases, 5 bases remained unmatched. The CDR3 totals 13 residues. The CDR3 DNA follows: TGTGCCAGCAGCATGACAGGGAAGACTGAAGCTTTCTTT. Translated: CASSMTGKTEAFF.

V usage is TRBV18 and J usage is TRBJ1-2; D may be TRBD1 (6 bases). The germline CDR1 and CDR2 sequences are KGHSH and LQKENI. This CDR3 has 15 amino acids. V dropped 3 bases and J dropped 7 bases, with 18 bases sitting between them. The CDR3 DNA is TGTGCCAGCTCACCGACAGGAGGTTTTTCGTTTGGCTACACCTTC. It specifies CASSPTGGFSFGYTF.

This clonotype was seen a few times. This chain links TRBV20-1 with TRBJ2-1; D is possibly TRBD2 (6 bases). Trimming left V 3 bases short and J 9 bases short, with 21 bases between. The CDR3 length is 15 residues. From germline, CDR1 is DFQATT and CDR2 SNEGSKA (reference sequence). CDR3 sequence: CSASPLAGRSGEQFF. CDR3 in DNA: TGCAGTGCTAGCCCACTAGCAGGTCGGTCTGGTGAGCAGTTCTTC.

This clonotype was observed a few times. This chain connects TRBV12-3 or TRBV12-4 to TRBJ1-6; D is unclear. There are 13 residues in the CDR3. The V and J ends lost 6 bases and 6 bases respectively, with 9 bases between them. The CDR3 sequence is CASSREPNSPLHF. CDR3 sequence (DNA): TGTGCCAGCAGCCGGGAGCCTAATTCACCCCTCCACTTT.

The rearrangement links TRBV5-1 to TRBJ2-1; tentatively, D is TRBD1 (5 bases). The CDR3 runs to 15 residues. Germline loops: CDR1 SGHRS, CDR2 YFSETQ. V was pared by 0 bases and J by 5 bases, with 12 bases between. CDR3 protein: CASSLVMDNNNEQFF. The CDR3 DNA follows: TGCGCCAGCAGCTTGGTAATGGACAATAACAATGAGCAGTTCTTC. The whole variable domain, remainder taken from reference TRBV5-1 and TRBJ2-1, is KAGVTQTPRYLIKTRGQQVTLSCSPISGHRSVSWYQQTPGQGLQFLFEYFSETQRNKGNFPGRFSGRQFSNSRSEMNVSTLELGDSALYLCASSLVMDNNNEQFFGPGTRLTVL.

This clonotype was observed a handful of times. The rearrangement joins TRBV2 to TRBJ1-4, with 9 bases fitting TRBD1. Per germline, CDR1 SNHLY and CDR2 FYNNEI. Germline trimming cut 6 bases from V and 8 bases from J; bases unmatched to any gene: 7. This CDR3 has 14 residues. CDR3 in DNA: TGTGCCAGCAGCGAGGACAGGGGCAGAGAAAAACTGTTTTTT. It encodes CASSEDRGREKLFF.

The chain combines TRBV4-3 with TRBJ1-4, with 8 bases that match TRBD1. Germline CDR1 LGHNA, CDR2 YSLEER. After removal of 1 base from V and 8 bases from J, the junction contained 9 bases not matched to a gene. The CDR3 consists of 16 residues. CDR3 DNA: TGCGCCAGCAGCCAAGGGGCAGGGGGCGTAGACGAAAAACTGTTTTTT. This gives the protein CASSQGAGGVDEKLFF.

This clonotype came up a few times. The rearrangement joins TRBV20-1 to TRBJ2-7, with D unresolved. The CDR3 runs to 15 residues. Between the trimmed V and J ends, which lost 3 bases and 2 bases, there was a span of 17 bases. Germline V gene sequence: CDR1 DFQATT, CDR2 SNEGSKA (reference sequence). CDR3 sequence (DNA): TGCAGTGCTAGCAGAAGGGCCTTCCAGACCTACGAGCAGTACTTC. Residues: CSASRRAFQTYEQYF.

This clonotype was observed a handful of times. In DNA form, the CDR3 reads TGTGCCAGCAGACTGCCGGGGAGGGACAGGTCTAGTAATGAGCAGTTCTTC. It translates to CASRLPGRDRSSNEQFF. V and J are TRBV6-2 or TRBV6-3 and TRBJ2-1; possibly TRBD1 for D (8 bases). V was pared by 6 bases and J by 7 bases, with 25 bases between. This CDR3 spans 17 amino acids. Germline CDR1 reads MNHEY; CDR2 reads SVGEGT.

This clonotype was observed a few times. The chain is built from TRBV7-2 and TRBJ2-1; perhaps TRBD1 as D (6 bases). The V end lost 1 base, the J end lost 16 bases, and 11 bases lay between the germline ends. Germline V gives CDR1 SGHTA, CDR2 FQGNSA. This CDR3 has 11 amino acids. CDR3 nucleotides: TGTGCCAGCAGCTTAGGGACAGCTCCCTTCTTC. Protein sequence: CASSLGTAPFF. Supplemented by reference TRBV7-2 and TRBJ2-1, the full variable domain reads GAGVSQSPSNKVTEKGKDVELRCDPISGHTALYWYRQSLGQGLEFLIYFQGNSAPDKSGLPSDRFSAERTGGSVSTLTIQRTQQEDSAVYLCASSLGTAPFFGPGTRLTVL.

The chain links TRBV7-2 to TRBJ2-7; D gene unclear. Trimming pared 4 bases from V and 7 bases from J, leaving 11 bases between. CDR1 is SGHTA, CDR2 FQGNSA, per germline. The CDR3 is made up of 12 amino acids. CDR3 protein: CASSSPLGEQYF. CDR3 sequence (DNA): TGTGCCAGCAGCTCCCCCCTCGGGGAGCAGTACTTC.

This clonotype has ten or more counts. The chain joins TRBV7-2 to TRBJ2-5; 15 bases are a match to TRBD2. V lost 5 bases, J lost 4 bases, and 11 bases stayed unmatched. In germline, CDR1 is SGHTA, CDR2 FQGNSA. The CDR3 has 18 residues. The CDR3 region is CASSPRTSGGGIGETQYF. The CDR3 region has the DNA TGTGCCAGCAGCCCCCGGACTAGCGGGGGGGGTATTGGAGAGACCCAGTACTTC.